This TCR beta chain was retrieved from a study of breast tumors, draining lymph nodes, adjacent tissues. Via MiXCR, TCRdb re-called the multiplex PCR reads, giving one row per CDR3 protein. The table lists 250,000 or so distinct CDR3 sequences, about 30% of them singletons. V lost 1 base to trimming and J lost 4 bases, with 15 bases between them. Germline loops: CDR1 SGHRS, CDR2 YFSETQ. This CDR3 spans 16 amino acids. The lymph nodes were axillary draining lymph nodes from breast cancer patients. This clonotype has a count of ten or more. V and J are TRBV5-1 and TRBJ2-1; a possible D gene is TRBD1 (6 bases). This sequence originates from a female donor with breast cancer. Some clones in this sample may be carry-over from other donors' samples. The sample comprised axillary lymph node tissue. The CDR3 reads CASSLTGTLGYNEQFF. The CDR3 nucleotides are TGCGCCAGCAGCTTGACAGGGACCTTAGGATACAATGAGCAGTTCTTC.